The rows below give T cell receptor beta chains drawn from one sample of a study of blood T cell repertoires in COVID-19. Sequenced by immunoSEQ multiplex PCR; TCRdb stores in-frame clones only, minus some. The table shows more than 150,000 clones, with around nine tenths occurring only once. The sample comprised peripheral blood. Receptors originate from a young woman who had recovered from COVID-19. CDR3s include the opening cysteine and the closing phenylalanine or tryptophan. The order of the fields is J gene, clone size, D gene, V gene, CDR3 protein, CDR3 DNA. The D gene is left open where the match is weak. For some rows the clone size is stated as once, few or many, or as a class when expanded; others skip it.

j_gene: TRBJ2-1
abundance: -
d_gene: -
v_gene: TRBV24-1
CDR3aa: CATSDPGQKNNEQFF
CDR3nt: TGTGCCACCAGTGACCCTGGACAGAAAAACAATGAGCAGTTCTTC

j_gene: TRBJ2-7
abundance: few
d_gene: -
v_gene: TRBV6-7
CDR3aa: CASSPDNEQYF
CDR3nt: TGTGCCAGCAGTCCTGACAACGAGCAGTACTTC

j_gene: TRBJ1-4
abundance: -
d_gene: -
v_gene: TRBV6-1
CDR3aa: CASSELAGNWGKLFF
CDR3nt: TGTGCCAGCAGTGAATTGGCAGGGAATTGGGGAAAACTGTTTTTT

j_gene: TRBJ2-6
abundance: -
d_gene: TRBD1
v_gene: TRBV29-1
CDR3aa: CSVEQGASGANVLTF
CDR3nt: TGCAGCGTTGAACAGGGGGCATCTGGGGCCAACGTCCTGACTTTC

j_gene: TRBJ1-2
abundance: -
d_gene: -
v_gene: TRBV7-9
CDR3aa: CASSSRGTF
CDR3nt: TGTGCCAGCAGTAGTCGGGGGACCTTC

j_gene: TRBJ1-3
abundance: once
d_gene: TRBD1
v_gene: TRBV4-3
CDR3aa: CASSQDFGGGADTIYF
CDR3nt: TGCGCCAGCAGCCAAGATTTTGGAGGGGGCGCGGACACCATATATTTT

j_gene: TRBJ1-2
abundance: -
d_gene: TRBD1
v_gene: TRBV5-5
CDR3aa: CASTFRTGGGYTF
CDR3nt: TGTGCCAGCACCTTTCGGACAGGGGGAGGCTACACCTTC

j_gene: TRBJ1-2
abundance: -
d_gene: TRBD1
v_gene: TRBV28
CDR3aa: CASSLGTDYGYTF
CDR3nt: TGTGCCAGCAGTTTAGGGACAGACTATGGCTACACCTTC

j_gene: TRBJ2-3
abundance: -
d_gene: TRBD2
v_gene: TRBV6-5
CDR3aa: CASSSGTSGIVDTQYF
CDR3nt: TGTGCCAGCAGTTCAGGGACTAGCGGGATAGTGGATACGCAGTATTTT

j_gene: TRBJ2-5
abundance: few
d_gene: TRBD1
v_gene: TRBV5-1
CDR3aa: CASTRRDRVQETQYF
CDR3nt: TGCGCCAGCACCCGAAGGGACAGGGTTCAAGAGACCCAGTACTTC

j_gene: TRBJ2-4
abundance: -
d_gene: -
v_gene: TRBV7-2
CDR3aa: CASSSGTQNIQYF
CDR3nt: TGTGCCAGCAGCTCAGGTACTCAGAACATTCAGTACTTC

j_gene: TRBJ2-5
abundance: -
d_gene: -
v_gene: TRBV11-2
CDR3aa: CASSLDLRETQYF
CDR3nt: TGTGCCAGCAGCTTAGATCTCCGGGAGACCCAGTACTTC

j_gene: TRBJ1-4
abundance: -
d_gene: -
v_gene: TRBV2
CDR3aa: CASNQRVINEKLFF
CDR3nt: TGTGCCAGCAACCAACGGGTTATTAATGAAAAACTGTTTTTT

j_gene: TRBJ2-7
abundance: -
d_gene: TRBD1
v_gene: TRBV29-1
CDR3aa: CSVEDWGGTGIYEQYF
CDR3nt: TGCAGCGTTGAAGATTGGGGCGGGACAGGGATCTACGAGCAGTACTTC

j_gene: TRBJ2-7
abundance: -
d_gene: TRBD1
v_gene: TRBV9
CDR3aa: CASSTGTAGYEQYF
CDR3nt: TGTGCCAGCAGCACCGGGACAGCTGGATACGAGCAGTACTTC

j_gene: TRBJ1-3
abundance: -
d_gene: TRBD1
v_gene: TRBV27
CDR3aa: CASSPTGGTGNTIYF
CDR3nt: TGTGCCAGCAGTCCGACAGGGGGAACTGGAAACACCATATATTTT

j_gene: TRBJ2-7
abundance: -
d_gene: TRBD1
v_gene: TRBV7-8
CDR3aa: CASSLKYGTGGHEQYF
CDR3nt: TGTGCCAGCAGCTTAAAGTACGGGACAGGGGGCCACGAGCAGTACTTC

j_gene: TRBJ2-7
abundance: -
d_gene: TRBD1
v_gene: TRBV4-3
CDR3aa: CASSQDKGAGGAYEQYF
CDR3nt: TGCGCCAGCAGCCAAGATAAAGGGGCAGGGGGCGCGTACGAGCAGTACTTC

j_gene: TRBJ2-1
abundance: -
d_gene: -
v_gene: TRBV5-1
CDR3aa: CASSLDSSSYNEQFF
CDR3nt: TGCGCCAGCAGCTTGGACTCAAGCTCCTACAATGAGCAGTTCTTC

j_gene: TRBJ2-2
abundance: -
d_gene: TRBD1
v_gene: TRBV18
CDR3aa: CASSVTGTGELFF
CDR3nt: TGTGCCAGCTCAGTGACAGGGACCGGGGAGCTGTTTTTT

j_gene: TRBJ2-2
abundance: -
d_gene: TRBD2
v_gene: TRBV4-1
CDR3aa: CASSFDMGLGWELFF
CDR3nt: TGCGCCAGCAGCTTTGATATGGGACTAGGGTGGGAGCTGTTTTTT

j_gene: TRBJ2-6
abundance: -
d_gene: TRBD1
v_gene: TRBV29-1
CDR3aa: CSVGGQGTSGANVLTF
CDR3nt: TGCAGCGTTGGCGGACAGGGGACCTCTGGGGCCAACGTCCTGACTTTC

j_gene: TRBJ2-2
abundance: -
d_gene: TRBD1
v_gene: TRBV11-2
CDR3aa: CASSLEGTGTGELFF
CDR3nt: TGTGCCAGCAGCCTAGAGGGGACAGGGACCGGGGAGCTGTTTTTT

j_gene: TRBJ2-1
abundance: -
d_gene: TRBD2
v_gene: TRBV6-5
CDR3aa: CASSQTSAGNNEQFF
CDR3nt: TGTGCCAGCAGCCAAACTAGCGCGGGTAACAATGAGCAGTTCTTC

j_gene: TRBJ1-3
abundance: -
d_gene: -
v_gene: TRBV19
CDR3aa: CASSMGSSGNTIYF
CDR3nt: TGTGCCAGTAGTATGGGGAGCTCTGGAAACACCATATATTTT

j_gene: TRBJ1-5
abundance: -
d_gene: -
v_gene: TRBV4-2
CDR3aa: CASSQAGGDQPQHF
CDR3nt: TGTGCCAGCAGCCAAGCTGGGGGGGATCAGCCCCAGCATTTT

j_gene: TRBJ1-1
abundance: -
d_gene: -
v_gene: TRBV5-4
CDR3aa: CASSPAGGNTEAFF
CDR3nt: TGTGCCAGCAGCCCGGCGGGAGGGAACACTGAAGCTTTCTTT

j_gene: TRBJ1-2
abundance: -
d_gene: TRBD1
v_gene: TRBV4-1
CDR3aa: CASSQTGFGYGYTF
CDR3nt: TGCGCCAGCAGCCAGACAGGGTTCGGCTATGGCTACACCTTC

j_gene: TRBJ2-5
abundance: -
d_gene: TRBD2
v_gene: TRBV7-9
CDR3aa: CASSSGTSQSKETQYF
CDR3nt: TGTGCCAGCAGCTCAGGGACTAGCCAGAGTAAAGAGACCCAGTACTTC

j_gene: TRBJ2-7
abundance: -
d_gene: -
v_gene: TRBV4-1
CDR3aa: CASSRIGAASYEQYF
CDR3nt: TGCGCCAGCAGCCGGATTGGCGCGGCGAGCTACGAGCAGTACTTC

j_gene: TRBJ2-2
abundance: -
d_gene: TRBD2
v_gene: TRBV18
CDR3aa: CASSPFSGRNTGELFF
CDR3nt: TGTGCCAGCTCACCATTTAGCGGGAGGAACACCGGGGAGCTGTTTTTT

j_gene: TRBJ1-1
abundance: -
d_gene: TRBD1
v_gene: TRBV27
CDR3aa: CASARGLHTEAFF
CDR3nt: TGTGCCAGCGCAAGGGGGCTTCATACTGAAGCTTTCTTT

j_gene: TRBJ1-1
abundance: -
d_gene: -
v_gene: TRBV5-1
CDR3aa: CASSLGTMNTEAFF
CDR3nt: TGCGCCAGCAGCTTGGGGACAATGAACACTGAAGCTTTCTTT

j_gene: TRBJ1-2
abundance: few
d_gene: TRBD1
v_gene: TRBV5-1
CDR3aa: CASSPGQGAGYTF
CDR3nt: TGCGCCAGCAGCCCCGGACAGGGGGCTGGCTACACCTTC

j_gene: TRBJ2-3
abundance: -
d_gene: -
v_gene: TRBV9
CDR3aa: CASSTTGSILDTQYF
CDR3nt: TGTGCCAGCAGTACGACGGGATCGATTTTGGATACGCAGTATTTT

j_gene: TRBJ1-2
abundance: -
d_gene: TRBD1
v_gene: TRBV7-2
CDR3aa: CASSYRTGSYTF
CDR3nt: TGTGCCAGCAGCTACCGGACAGGGAGCTACACCTTC

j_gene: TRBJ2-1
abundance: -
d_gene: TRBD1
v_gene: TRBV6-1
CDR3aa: CASSEPPGQGAGNEQFF
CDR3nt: TGTGCCAGCAGTGAACCCCCCGGGCAGGGGGCCGGCAATGAGCAGTTCTTC

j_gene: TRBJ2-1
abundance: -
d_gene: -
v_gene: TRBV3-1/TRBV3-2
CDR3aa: CASSPRGLPSSYNEQFF
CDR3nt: TGTGCCAGCAGCCCGAGAGGACTACCCAGCTCCTACAATGAGCAGTTCTTC